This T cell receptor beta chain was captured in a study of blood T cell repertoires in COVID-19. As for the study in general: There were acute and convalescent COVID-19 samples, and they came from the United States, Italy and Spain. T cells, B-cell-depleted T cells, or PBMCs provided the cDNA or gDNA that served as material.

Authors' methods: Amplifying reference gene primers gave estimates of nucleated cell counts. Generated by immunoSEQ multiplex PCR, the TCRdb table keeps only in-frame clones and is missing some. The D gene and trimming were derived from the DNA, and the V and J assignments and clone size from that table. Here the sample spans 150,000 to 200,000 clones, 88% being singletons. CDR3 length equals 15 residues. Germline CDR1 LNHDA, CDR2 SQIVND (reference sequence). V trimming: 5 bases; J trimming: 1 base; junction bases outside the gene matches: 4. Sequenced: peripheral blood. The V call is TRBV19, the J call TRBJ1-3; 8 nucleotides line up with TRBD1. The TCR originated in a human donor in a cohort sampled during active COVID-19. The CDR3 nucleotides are TGTGCCAGTAGTTTAAGGACAGGGTCTGGAAACACCATATATTTT. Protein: CASSLRTGSGNTIYF.